This T cell receptor (beta chain) was documented in a study of identical twins. With 4 bases clipped from V and 6 bases from J, the junction kept 10 bases outside the gene matches. The CDR3 covers 17 residues. CDR1 is LGHNA, CDR2 YNFKEQ, per germline. TCRdb itself ran the 5' RACE reads through MiXCR, one entry per CDR3 protein. The sample records about 1.7 million distinct CDR3 sequences, roughly a third being singletons. This sequence was found in a newborn girl in good health. The V gene is TRBV4-2, the J gene TRBJ2-1, with TRBD2 matching over 12 bases. Sequencing was done on a sample of cord blood. This CDR3 is CASSRRTSGKTFNEQFF. In DNA, the CDR3 is TGTGCCAGCAGCCGGCGGACTAGCGGGAAAACCTTCAATGAGCAGTTCTTC.